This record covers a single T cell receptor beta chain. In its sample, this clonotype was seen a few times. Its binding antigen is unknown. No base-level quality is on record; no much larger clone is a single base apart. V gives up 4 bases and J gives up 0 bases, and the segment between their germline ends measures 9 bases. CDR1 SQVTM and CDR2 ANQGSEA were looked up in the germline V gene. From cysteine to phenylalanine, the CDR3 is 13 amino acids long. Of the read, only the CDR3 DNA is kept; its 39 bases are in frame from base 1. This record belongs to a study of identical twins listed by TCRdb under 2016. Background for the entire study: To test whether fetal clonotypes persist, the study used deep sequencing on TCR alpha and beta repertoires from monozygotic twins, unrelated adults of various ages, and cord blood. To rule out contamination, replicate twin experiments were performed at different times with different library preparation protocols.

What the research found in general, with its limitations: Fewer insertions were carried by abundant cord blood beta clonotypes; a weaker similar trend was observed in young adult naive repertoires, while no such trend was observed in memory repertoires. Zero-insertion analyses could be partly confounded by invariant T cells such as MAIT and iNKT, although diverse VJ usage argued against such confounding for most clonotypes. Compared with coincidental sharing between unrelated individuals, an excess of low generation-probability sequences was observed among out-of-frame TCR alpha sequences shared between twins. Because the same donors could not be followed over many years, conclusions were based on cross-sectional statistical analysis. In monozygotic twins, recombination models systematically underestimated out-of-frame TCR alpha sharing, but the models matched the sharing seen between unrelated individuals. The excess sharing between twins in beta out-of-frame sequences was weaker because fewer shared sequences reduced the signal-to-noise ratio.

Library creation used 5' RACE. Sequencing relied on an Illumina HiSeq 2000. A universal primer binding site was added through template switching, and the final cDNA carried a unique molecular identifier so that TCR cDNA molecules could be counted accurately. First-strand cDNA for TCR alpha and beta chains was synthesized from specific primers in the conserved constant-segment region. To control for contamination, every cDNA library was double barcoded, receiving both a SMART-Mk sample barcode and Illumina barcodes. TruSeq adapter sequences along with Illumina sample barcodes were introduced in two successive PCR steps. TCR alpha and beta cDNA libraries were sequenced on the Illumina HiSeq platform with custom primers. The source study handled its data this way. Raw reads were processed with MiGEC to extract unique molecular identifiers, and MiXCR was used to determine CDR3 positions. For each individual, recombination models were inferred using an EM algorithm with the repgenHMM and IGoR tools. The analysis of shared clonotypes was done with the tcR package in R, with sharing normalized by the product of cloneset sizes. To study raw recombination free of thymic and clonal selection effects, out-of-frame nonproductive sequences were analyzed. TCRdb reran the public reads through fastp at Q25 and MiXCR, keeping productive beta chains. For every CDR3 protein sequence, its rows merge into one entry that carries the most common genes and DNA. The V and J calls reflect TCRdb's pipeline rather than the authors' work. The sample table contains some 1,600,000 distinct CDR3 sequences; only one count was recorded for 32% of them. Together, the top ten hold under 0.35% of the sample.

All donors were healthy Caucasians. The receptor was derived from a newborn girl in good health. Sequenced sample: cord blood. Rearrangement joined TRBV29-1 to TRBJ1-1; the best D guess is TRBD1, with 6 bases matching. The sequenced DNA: TGCAGCGTTGCACGACAGGTGAACACTGAAGCTTTCTTT. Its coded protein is CSVARQVNTEAFF.